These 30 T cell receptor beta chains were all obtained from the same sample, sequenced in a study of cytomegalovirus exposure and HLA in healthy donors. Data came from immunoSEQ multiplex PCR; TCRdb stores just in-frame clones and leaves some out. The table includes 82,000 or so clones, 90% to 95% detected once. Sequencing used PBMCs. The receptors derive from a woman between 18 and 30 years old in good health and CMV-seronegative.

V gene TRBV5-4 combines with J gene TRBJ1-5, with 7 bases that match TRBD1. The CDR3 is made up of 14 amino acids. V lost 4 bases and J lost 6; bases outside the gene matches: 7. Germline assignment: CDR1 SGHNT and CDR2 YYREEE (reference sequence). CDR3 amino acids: CASSRQGESQPQHF. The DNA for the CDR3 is TGTGCCAGCAGCCGACAGGGAGAATCTCAGCCCCAGCATTTT.

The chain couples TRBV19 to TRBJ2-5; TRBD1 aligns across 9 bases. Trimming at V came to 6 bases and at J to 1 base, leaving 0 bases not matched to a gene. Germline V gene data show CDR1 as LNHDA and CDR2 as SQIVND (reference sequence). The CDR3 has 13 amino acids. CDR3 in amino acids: CASRDRGQETQYF. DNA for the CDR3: TGTGCCAGTAGGGACAGGGGCCAAGAGACCCAGTACTTC. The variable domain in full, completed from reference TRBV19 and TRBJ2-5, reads DGGITQSPKYLFRKEGQNVTLSCEQNLNHDAMYWYRQDPGQGLRLIYYSQIVNDFQKGDIAEGYSVSREKKESFPLTVTSAQKNPTAFYLCASRDRGQETQYFGPGTRLLVL.

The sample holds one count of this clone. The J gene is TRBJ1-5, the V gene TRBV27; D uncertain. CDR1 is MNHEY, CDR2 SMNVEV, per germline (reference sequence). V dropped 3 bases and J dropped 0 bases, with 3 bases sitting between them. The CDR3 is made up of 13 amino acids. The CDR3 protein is CASSFYSNQPQHF. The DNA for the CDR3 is TGTGCCAGCAGTTTCTATAGCAATCAGCCCCAGCATTTT.

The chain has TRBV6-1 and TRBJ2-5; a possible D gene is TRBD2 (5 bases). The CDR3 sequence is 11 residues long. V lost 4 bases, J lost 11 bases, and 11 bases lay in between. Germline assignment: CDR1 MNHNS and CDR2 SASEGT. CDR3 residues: CASSGMREQYF. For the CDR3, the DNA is TGTGCCAGCAGTGGCATGAGGGAGCAGTACTTC.

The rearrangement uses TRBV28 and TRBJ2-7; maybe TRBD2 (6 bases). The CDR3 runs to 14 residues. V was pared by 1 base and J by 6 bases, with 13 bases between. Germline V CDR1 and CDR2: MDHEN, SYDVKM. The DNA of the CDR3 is TGTGCCAGCAGTTTATTCCGAGGAGGGCTCGAGCAGTACTTC. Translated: CASSLFRGGLEQYF.

This CDR3 is CASSRQPFTEKLFF. In nucleotides, the CDR3 is TGTGCCAGCAGCCGACAGCCCTTCACCGAAAAACTGTTTTTT. The chain combines TRBV6-6 with TRBJ1-4, with D perhaps matching TRBD1 (5 bases). Trimming removed 6 bases from V and 8 bases from J, with 16 bases in between. The CDR3 consists of 14 residues. Germline loops: CDR1 MNHNY, CDR2 SVGAGI (reference sequence).

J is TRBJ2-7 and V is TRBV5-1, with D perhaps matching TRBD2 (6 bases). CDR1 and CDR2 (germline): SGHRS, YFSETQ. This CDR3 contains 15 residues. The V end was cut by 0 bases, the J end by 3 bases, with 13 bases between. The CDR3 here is CASSLVQGGLYEQYF. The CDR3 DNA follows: TGCGCCAGCAGCTTGGTGCAGGGAGGCCTCTACGAGCAGTACTTC. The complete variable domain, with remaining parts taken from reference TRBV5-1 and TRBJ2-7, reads KAGVTQTPRYLIKTRGQQVTLSCSPISGHRSVSWYQQTPGQGLQFLFEYFSETQRNKGNFPGRFSGRQFSNSRSEMNVSTLELGDSALYLCASSLVQGGLYEQYFGPGTRLTVT.

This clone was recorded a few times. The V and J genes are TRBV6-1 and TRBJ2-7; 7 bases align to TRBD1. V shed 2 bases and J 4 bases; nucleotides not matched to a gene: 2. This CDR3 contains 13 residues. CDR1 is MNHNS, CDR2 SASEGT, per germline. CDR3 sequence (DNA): TGTGCCAGCAGTGAACACAGGGGTTACGAGCAGTACTTC. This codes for CASSEHRGYEQYF.

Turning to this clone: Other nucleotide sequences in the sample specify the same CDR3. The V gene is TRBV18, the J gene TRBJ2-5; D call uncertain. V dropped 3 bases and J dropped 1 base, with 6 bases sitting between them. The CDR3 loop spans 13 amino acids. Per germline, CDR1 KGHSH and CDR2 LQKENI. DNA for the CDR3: TGTGCCAGCTCACCTGGGCTCCAAGAGACCCAGTACTTC. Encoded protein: CASSPGLQETQYF.

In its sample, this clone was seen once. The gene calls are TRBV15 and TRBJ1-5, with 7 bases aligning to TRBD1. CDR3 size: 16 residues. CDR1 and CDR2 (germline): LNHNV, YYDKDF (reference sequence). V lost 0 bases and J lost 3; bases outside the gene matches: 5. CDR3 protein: CATSRDSTGPNQPQHF. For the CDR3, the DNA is TGTGCCACCAGCAGAGATTCGACAGGGCCCAATCAGCCCCAGCATTTT.

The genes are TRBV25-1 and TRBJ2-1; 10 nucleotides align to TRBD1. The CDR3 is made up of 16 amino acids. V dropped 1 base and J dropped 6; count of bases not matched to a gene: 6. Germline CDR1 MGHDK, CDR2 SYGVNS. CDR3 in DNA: TGTGCCAGCAGTGAATTGGGACAGGGGAGGCGCAATGAGCAGTTCTTC. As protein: CASSELGQGRRNEQFF.

Here the CDR3 DNA reads TGTGCCAGCAGTTTATTTGGGGGGTCGTCCTACAATGAGCAGTTCTTC. It specifies CASSLFGGSSYNEQFF. V is TRBV27 and J is TRBJ2-1; perhaps TRBD2 as D (6 bases). The CDR3 covers 16 residues. Trimming took off 1 base at V and 1 base at J, with 11 bases between the two ends. Germline CDR1 reads MNHEY; CDR2 reads SMNVEV (reference sequence).

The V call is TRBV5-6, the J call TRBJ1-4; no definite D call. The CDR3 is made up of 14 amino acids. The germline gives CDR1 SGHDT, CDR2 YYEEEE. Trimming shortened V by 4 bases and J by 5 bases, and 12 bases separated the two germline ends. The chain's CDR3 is CASSPSRLNEKLFF. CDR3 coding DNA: TGTGCCAGCAGCCCAAGCCGTTTGAATGAAAAACTGTTTTTT. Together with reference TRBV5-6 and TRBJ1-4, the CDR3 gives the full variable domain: DAGVTQSPTHLIKTRGQQVTLRCSPKSGHDTVSWYQQALGQGPQFIFQYYEEEERQRGNFPDRFSGHQFPNYSSELNVNALLLGDSALYLCASSPSRLNEKLFFGSGTQLSVL.

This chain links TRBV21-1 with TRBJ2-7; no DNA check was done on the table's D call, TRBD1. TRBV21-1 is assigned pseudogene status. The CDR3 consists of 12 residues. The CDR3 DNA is TGTGCCAGCAAAAACATTCCCTACGAGCAGTACTTC. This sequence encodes CASKNIPYEQYF.

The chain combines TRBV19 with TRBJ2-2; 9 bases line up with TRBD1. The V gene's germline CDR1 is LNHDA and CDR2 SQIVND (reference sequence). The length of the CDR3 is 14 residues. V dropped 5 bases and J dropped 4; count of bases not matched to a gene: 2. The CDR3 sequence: CASSRDRATGELFF. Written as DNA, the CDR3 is TGTGCCAGTAGTCGGGACAGGGCCACCGGGGAGCTGTTTTTT.

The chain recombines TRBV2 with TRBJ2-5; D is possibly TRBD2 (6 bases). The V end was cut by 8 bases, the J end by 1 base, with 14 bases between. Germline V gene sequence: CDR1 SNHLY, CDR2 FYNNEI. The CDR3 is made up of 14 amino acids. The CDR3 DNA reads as TGTGCCAGCTCCAAGCGGGCACTCCAAGAGACCCAGTACTTC. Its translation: CASSKRALQETQYF.

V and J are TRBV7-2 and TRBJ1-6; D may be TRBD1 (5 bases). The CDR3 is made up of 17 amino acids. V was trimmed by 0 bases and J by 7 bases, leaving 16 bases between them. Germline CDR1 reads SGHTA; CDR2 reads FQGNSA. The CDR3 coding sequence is TGTGCCAGCAGCTTAGCGCTAACCGGGGGGGTGAATTCACCCCTCCACTTT. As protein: CASSLALTGGVNSPLHF.

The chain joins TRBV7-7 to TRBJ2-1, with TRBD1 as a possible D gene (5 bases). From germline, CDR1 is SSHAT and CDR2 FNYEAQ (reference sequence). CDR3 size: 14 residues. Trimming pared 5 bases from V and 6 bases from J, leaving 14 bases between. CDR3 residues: CASSPRIGVNEQFF. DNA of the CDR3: TGTGCCAGCAGCCCCCGCATAGGGGTCAATGAGCAGTTCTTC.

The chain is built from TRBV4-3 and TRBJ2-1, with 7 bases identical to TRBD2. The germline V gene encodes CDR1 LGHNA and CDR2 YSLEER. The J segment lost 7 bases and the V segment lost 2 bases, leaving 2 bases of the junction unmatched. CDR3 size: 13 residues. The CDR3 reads CASSQPLANEQFF. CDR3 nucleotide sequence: TGCGCCAGCAGCCAACCACTAGCGAATGAGCAGTTCTTC.

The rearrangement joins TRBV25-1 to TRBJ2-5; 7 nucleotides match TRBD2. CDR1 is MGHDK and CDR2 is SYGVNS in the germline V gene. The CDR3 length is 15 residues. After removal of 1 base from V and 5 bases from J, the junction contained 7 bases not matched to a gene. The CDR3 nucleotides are TGTGCCAGCAGTGAATTGGGACTACCAGTCGAGACCCAGTACTTC. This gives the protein CASSELGLPVETQYF.

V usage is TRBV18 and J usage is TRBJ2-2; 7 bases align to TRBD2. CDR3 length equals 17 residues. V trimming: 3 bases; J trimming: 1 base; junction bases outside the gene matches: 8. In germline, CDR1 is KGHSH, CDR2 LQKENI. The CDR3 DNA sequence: TGTGCCAGCTCACCTCCCCTAATAGCGGGGAACACCGGGGAGCTGTTTTTT. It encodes CASSPPLIAGNTGELFF.

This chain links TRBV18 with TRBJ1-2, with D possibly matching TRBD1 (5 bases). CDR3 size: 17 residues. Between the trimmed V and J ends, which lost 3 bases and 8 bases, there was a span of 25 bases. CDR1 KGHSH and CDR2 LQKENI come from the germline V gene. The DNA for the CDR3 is TGTGCCAGCTCACCGGGGGGGTCGGACCCCAAAACGAGGGGCTACACCTTC. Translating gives CASSPGGSDPKTRGYTF.

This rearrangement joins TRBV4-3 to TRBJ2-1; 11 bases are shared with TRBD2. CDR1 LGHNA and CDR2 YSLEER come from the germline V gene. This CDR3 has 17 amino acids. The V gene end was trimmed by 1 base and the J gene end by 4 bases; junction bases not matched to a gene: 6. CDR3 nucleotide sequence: TGCGCCAGCAGCCAAGCTTCCACTAGCGGGGGTTACAATGAGCAGTTCTTC. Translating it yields CASSQASTSGGYNEQFF.

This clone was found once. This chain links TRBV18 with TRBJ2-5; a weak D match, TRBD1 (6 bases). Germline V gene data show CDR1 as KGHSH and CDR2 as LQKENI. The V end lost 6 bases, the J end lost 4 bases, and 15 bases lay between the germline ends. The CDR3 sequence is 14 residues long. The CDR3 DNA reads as TGTGCCAGCTCCGATTATGGACAGATAGAGACCCAGTACTTC. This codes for CASSDYGQIETQYF.

CDR3 coding DNA: TGCGCCAGCAGCTTGGGACTAGCGGGAGGTATAGATACGCAGTATTTT. Protein product: CASSLGLAGGIDTQYF. The rearrangement joins TRBV5-1 to TRBJ2-3, with 13 bases that match TRBD2. V lost 0 bases, J lost 5 bases, and 3 bases stayed unmatched. The CDR3 is 16 residues long. The germline V gene has CDR1 SGHRS and CDR2 YFSETQ.

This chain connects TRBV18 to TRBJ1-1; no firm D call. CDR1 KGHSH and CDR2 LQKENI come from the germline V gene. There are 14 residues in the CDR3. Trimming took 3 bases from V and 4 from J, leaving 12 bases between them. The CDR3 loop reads CASSPSQRTTEAFF. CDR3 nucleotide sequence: TGTGCCAGCTCACCTAGCCAGAGAACCACTGAAGCTTTCTTT.

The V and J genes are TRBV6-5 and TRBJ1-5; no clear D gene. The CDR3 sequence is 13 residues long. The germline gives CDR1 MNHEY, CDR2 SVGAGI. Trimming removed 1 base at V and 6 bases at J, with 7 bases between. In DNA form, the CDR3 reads TGTGCCAGCAGTTACTTAGAGGGTCAGCCCCAGCATTTT. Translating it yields CASSYLEGQPQHF.

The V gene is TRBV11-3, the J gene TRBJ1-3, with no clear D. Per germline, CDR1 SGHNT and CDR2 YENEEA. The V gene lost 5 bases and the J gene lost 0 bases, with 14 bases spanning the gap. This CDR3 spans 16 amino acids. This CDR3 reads CASSPVAGSSGNTIYF. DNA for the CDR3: TGTGCCAGCAGCCCAGTCGCGGGGAGCTCTGGAAACACCATATATTTT.

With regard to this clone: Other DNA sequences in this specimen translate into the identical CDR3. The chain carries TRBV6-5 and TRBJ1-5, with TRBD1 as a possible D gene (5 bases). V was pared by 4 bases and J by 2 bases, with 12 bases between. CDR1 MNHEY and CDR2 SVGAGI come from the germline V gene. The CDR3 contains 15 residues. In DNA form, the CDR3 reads TGTGCCAGCAGTTCAGGAACGGGGGGCAATCAGCCCCAGCATTTT. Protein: CASSSGTGGNQPQHF.

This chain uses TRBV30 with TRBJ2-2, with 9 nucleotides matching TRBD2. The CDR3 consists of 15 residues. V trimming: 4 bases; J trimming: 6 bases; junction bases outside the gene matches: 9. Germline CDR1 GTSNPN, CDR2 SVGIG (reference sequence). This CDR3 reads CAWKGGTSKAGELFF. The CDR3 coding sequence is TGTGCCTGGAAAGGAGGGACTAGCAAGGCCGGGGAGCTGTTTTTT.